The next 30 T cell receptor beta chains were all read from a single sample in a study of cytotoxic CD8 clonotypes in ibrutinib-treated CLL. TCRdb keeps only in-frame clones here, not all; method: immunoSEQ multiplex PCR. In the table there are almost 250,000 clones, about three quarters of which are singletons. Sequenced material: PBMCs, taken after 24 months of ibrutinib treatment. All receptors derive from a human donor with chronic lymphocytic leukemia.

This clone was detected a few times. V usage is TRBV28 and J usage is TRBJ1-2, with TRBD1 as a possible D gene (6 bases). Per germline, CDR1 MDHEN and CDR2 SYDVKM. The CDR3 consists of 13 residues. V lost 5 bases and J 6 bases, leaving 13 bases between the germline ends. In DNA form, the CDR3 reads TGTGCCAGCAGTCAGGGGTATAGGGATGGCTACACCTTC. The encoded protein is CASSQGYRDGYTF.

The chain uses TRBV19 and TRBJ1-5; D remains ambiguous. The V gene's germline CDR1 is LNHDA and CDR2 SQIVND (reference sequence). Trimming took off 3 bases at V and 4 bases at J, with 10 bases between the two ends. This CDR3 comprises 14 residues. The CDR3 DNA is TGTGCCAGTAGTATCATAGGTAAAAATCAGCCCCAGCATTTT. It translates to CASSIIGKNQPQHF.

This chain uses TRBV27 with TRBJ2-7; unclear D gene. The V end was cut by 7 bases, the J end by 5 bases, with 15 bases between. The CDR3 sequence is 13 residues long. Germline CDR1 and CDR2: MNHEY and SMNVEV (reference sequence). CDR3 residues: CASIAPLRNEQYF. CDR3 nucleotides: TGTGCCAGCATTGCGCCCCTGAGAAACGAGCAGTACTTC.

The rearrangement joins TRBV29-1 to TRBJ2-4, with 7 bases identical to TRBD1. J was trimmed by 8 bases and V by 7 bases; bases with no gene match: 11. Germline values: CDR1 SQVTM, CDR2 ANQGSEA. The CDR3 length is 13 residues. CDR3 coding DNA: TGCAGCGCTACGGGACAGTGGAATGACATTCAGTACTTC. This sequence encodes CSATGQWNDIQYF.

The genes are TRBV6-5 and TRBJ2-1; TRBD2 agrees at 8 bases. Germline trimming cut 10 bases from V and 10 bases from J; bases unmatched to any gene: 9. The CDR3 is 12 amino acids. Germline assignment: CDR1 MNHEY and CDR2 SVGAGI. This chain's CDR3 is CATTLAGTEQFF. The CDR3 DNA follows: TGTGCCACTACCTTAGCGGGAACCGAGCAGTTCTTC.

In regard to this clone: Other DNA sequences of this sample code for an identical CDR3. This chain connects TRBV7-2 to TRBJ1-1; no clear D. Germline V CDR1 and CDR2: SGHTA, FQGNSA. The CDR3 totals 15 residues. V was trimmed by 3 bases and J by 0 bases, leaving 11 bases between them. The CDR3 loop reads CASSFSGDMNTEAFF. Written as DNA, the CDR3 is TGTGCCAGCAGCTTTAGTGGAGATATGAACACTGAAGCTTTCTTT.

The gene calls are TRBV7-9 and TRBJ1-5, with 10 bases lining up with TRBD1. CDR1 is SEHNR and CDR2 is FQNEAQ in the germline V gene (reference sequence). This CDR3 comprises 16 residues. V was clipped by 1 base and J by 7 bases; unmatched bases: 7. CDR3 DNA sequence: TGTGCCAGCAGCTTAGAAGGGGGACAGGGGAGGCAGCCCCAGCATTTT. Its translation is CASSLEGGQGRQPQHF.

This clone was detected a few times. The J gene is TRBJ2-1, the V gene TRBV20-1; D is undetermined. Trimming left V 1 base short and J 9 bases short, with 4 bases between. This CDR3 contains 10 residues. Germline values: CDR1 DFQATT, CDR2 SNEGSKA (reference sequence). In DNA form, the CDR3 reads TGCAGTGCTAGAGTCCCTGAGCAGTTCTTC. Amino acid sequence: CSARVPEQFF.

This clone has more than one count but fewer than ten. V is TRBV7-2 and J is TRBJ2-7, with 12 positions matching TRBD2. Germline CDR1 reads SGHTA; CDR2 reads FQGNSA. J was trimmed by 3 bases and V by 5 bases; bases with no gene match: 5. The CDR3 is 15 amino acids. CDR3 nucleotides: TGTGCCAGCAGCCGGACTAGCGGGACCCTCTACGAGCAGTACTTC. It specifies CASSRTSGTLYEQYF.

The CDR3 DNA reads TGCGCCAGCAGCCCCGACGAAAGAGCGAGGTCATGGAATGAGCAGTTCTTC. Protein sequence: CASSPDERARSWNEQFF. The J gene is TRBJ2-1, the V gene TRBV4-1; D is uncertain. The CDR3 is made up of 17 amino acids. Germline-derived CDR1 and CDR2 are MGHRA and YSYEKL. With 4 bases removed from V and 7 bases from J, the gap between germline ends came to 23 bases.

The gene calls are TRBV14 and TRBJ2-7; D may be TRBD1 (5 bases). CDR3 length: 16 amino acids. The V end was cut by 0 bases, the J end by 1 base, with 13 bases between. From germline, CDR1 is SGHDN and CDR2 FVKESK. The CDR3, as DNA: TGTGCCAGCAGCCAAGATACCCACAGGAATTCCTACGAGCAGTACTTC. This codes for CASSQDTHRNSYEQYF.

The rearrangement links TRBV5-1 to TRBJ2-1; no clear D gene. Germline V lookup: CDR1 SGHRS, CDR2 YFSETQ. The V and J ends lost 0 bases and 6 bases respectively, with 16 bases between them. This CDR3 spans 16 amino acids. CDR3 residues: CASSLALWGEGNEQFF. The CDR3 coding sequence is TGCGCCAGCAGCTTGGCTCTCTGGGGTGAAGGCAATGAGCAGTTCTTC.

The V and J genes are TRBV4-2 and TRBJ2-5; 7 positions agree with TRBD2. The length of the CDR3 is 15 residues. Trimming at V came to 3 bases and at J to 5 bases, leaving 9 bases not matched to a gene. The germline CDR1 and CDR2 sequences are LGHNA and YNFKEQ. CDR3 sequence (DNA): TGTGCCAGCAGCCAGTTTCTAGCGGCAGGCGAGACCCAGTACTTC. The encoded protein is CASSQFLAAGETQYF.

The chain is built from TRBV7-3 and TRBJ2-1, with TRBD2 identical over 9 bases. Per the germline V gene, CDR1 is SGHTA and CDR2 is FQGTGA. J gave up 4 bases and V 4 bases, and 8 bases lay outside the gene matches. The CDR3 consists of 16 residues. The CDR3 DNA reads TGTGCCAGCAGCTCATCAGGACTAGCGCAATACAATGAGCAGTTCTTC. Translated: CASSSSGLAQYNEQFF.

The chain employs TRBV11-2 and TRBJ1-4; D remains ambiguous. V was clipped by 4 bases and J by 8 bases, with 11 bases between them. Germline CDR1 and CDR2: SGHAT and FQNNGV. This CDR3 region has 13 residues. The CDR3 region has the DNA TGTGCCAGCAGCTCCCCTCGAGTCGAAAAACTGTTTTTT. It encodes CASSSPRVEKLFF.

The chain joins TRBV19 to TRBJ2-5, with a possible D match to TRBD1 (6 bases). The V and J ends lost 4 bases and 0 bases respectively, with 15 bases between them. This CDR3 has 16 residues. Germline values: CDR1 LNHDA, CDR2 SQIVND (reference sequence). DNA of the CDR3: TGTGCCAGTAGTACATTCAGGGGCCAATACCAAGAGACCCAGTACTTC. Translating it yields CASSTFRGQYQETQYF.

This chain uses TRBV6-5 with TRBJ2-7; D is possibly TRBD2 (5 bases). Trimming removed 0 bases from V and 2 bases from J, with 14 bases in between. This CDR3 has 16 amino acids. The germline V gene encodes CDR1 MNHEY and CDR2 SVGAGI. This CDR3 reads CASSYSTPRTAYEQYF. The CDR3 bases are TGTGCCAGCAGTTACTCCACGCCCCGGACTGCCTACGAGCAGTACTTC.

The V call is TRBV6-5, the J call TRBJ1-5; D perhaps matches TRBD1 (6 bases). The CDR3 contains 15 residues. The ends were cut back, 6 bases at V and 4 bases at J, with 16 bases in the middle. CDR1 is MNHEY and CDR2 is SVGAGI in the germline V gene. CDR3 DNA sequence: TGTGCCAGCAGAACGGGGGGGCCGGGAAATCAGCCCCAGCATTTT. Protein product: CASRTGGPGNQPQHF.

The V and J genes are TRBV6-5 and TRBJ2-7; weak D call: TRBD2 (5 bases). Trimming removed 3 bases at V and 0 bases at J, with 15 bases between. The CDR3 length is 16 residues. The germline V gene has CDR1 MNHEY and CDR2 SVGAGI. CDR3: CASSYTQLGSSYEQYF. DNA for the CDR3: TGTGCCAGCAGTTATACTCAACTAGGTTCCTCCTACGAGCAGTACTTC.

The CDR3 sequence: CASSSGKVNTGELFF. The CDR3 nucleotides read TGCGCCAGCAGCAGCGGAAAAGTGAACACCGGGGAGCTGTTTTTT. This chain connects TRBV5-1 to TRBJ2-2; D possibly corresponds to TRBD2 (5 bases). The V gene's germline CDR1 is SGHRS and CDR2 YFSETQ. V lost 4 bases and J 1 base, leaving 11 bases between the germline ends. The CDR3 has 15 amino acids.

The chain uses TRBV2 and TRBJ2-1; perhaps TRBD2 as D (5 bases). This CDR3 spans 14 amino acids. Germline V gene lookup returns CDR1 SNHLY and CDR2 FYNNEI. The germline V and J ends were trimmed by 9 bases and 1 base, with 13 bases remaining between them. CDR3 sequence: CASNPGISYNEQFF. For the CDR3, the DNA is TGTGCCAGTAACCCGGGAATATCCTACAATGAGCAGTTCTTC.

This sequence joins TRBV28 and TRBJ2-7; D remains unclear. V shed 5 bases and J shed 3 bases, with 11 bases lying between them. The CDR3 is made up of 13 amino acids. Germline loops: CDR1 MDHEN, CDR2 SYDVKM. CDR3 bases: TGTGCCAGCAGTCCGGGCCCGGGCTACGAGCAGTACTTC. Its translation: CASSPGPGYEQYF.

This clone has just a few counts. The rearrangement uses TRBV18 and TRBJ2-1, with TRBD2 matching over 11 bases. This CDR3 has 15 residues. The V segment lost 3 bases and the J segment 5 bases; nucleotides outside the gene matches: 3. Germline V CDR1 and CDR2: KGHSH, LQKENI. CDR3 coding DNA: TGTGCCAGCTCACCTCCGGGACTAGCGGACAATGAGCAGTTCTTC. It yields the protein CASSPPGLADNEQFF.

The rearrangement joins TRBV29-1 to TRBJ2-6; TRBD1 might be the D (6 bases). The CDR3 is made up of 14 amino acids. The germline gives CDR1 SQVTM, CDR2 ANQGSEA. V dropped 6 bases and J dropped 0 bases, with 9 bases sitting between them. The CDR3 nucleotides read TGCAGCGTCGTGGACAGCTCTGGGGCCAACGTCCTGACTTTC. It yields the protein CSVVDSSGANVLTF.

Only one count was recorded for this clone. J is TRBJ1-1 and V is TRBV9, with D uncertain. The CDR3 is made up of 12 amino acids. The V gene's germline CDR1 is SGDLS and CDR2 YYNGEE. Trimming pared 4 bases from V and 3 bases from J, leaving 7 bases between. CDR3 sequence (DNA): TGTGCCAGCAGCCCTCTAGACACTGAAGCTTTCTTT. Protein sequence: CASSPLDTEAFF.

The chain joins TRBV9 to TRBJ2-2; a weak D match, TRBD1 (5 bases). CDR1 is SGDLS, CDR2 YYNGEE, per germline. This CDR3 has 15 residues. Trimming left V 0 bases short and J 3 bases short, with 9 bases between. In DNA form, the CDR3 reads TGTGCCAGCAGCGTAGCGACGACAGACACCGGGGAGCTGTTTTTT. Protein product: CASSVATTDTGELFF.

The genes are TRBV4-3 and TRBJ2-2; no clear D gene. Trimming left V 1 base short and J 4 bases short, with 10 bases between. The CDR3 loop spans 15 amino acids. Germline CDR1 LGHNA, CDR2 YSLEER. The CDR3 DNA reads TGCGCCAGCAGCCAAGGAAACTCGCTCACCGGGGAGCTGTTTTTT. Amino acids: CASSQGNSLTGELFF.

J is TRBJ2-5 and V is TRBV28; 9 bases are shared with TRBD1. The CDR3 has 15 amino acids. Germline-derived CDR1 and CDR2 are MDHEN and SYDVKM. J lost 3 bases, V lost 4 bases, and 6 bases had no gene match. As DNA, the CDR3 is TGTGCCAGCAGTTCCAACAGGGGGCAAGAAGAGACCCAGTACTTC. Translation gives CASSSNRGQEETQYF.

The chain combines TRBV30 with TRBJ1-4; TRBD1 aligns across 9 bases. Germline assignment: CDR1 GTSNPN and CDR2 SVGIG (reference sequence). This CDR3 contains 13 residues. With V trimmed by 8 bases and J by 8 bases, 9 bases remained unmatched. Written as DNA, the CDR3 is TGTGCCGGATCCGGGACAGGGTCGGAAAAACTGTTTTTT. The encoded protein is CAGSGTGSEKLFF.

The chain recombines TRBV4-2 with TRBJ2-1; 12 positions agree with TRBD2. The CDR3 totals 16 residues. Germline CDR1 LGHNA, CDR2 YNFKEQ. With V trimmed by 2 bases and J by 12 bases, 11 bases remained unmatched. CDR3 DNA sequence: TGTGCCAGCAGCCAAACCCTAGCGGGAGGGCCCCAAGGGCAGTTCTTC. This codes for CASSQTLAGGPQGQFF.